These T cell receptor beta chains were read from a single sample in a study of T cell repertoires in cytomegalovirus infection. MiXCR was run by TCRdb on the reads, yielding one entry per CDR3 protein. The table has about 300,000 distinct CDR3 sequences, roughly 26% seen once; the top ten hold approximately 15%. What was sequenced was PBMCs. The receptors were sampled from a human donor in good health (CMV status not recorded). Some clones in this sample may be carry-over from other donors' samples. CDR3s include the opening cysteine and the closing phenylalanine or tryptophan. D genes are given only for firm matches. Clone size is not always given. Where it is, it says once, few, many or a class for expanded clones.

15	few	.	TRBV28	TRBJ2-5	CASSLTGRGQETQYF
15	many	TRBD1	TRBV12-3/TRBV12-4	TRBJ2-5	CASSRRTGPMETQYF
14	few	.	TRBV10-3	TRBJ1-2	CAISESTAHQGYTF
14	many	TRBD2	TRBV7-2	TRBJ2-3	CATGFSGSRYTQYF
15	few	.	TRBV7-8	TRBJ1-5	CASSPQGMSNQPQHF
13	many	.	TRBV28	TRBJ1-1	CASSLSVNTEAFF
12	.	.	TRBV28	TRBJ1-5	CASMTAFDPQHF
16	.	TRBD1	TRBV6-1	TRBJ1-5	CASSEALRGPGQPQHF
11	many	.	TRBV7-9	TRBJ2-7	CASSLMYEQYF
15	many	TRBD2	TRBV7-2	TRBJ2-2	CASSQGLAEGGELFF
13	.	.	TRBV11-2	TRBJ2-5	CASRRLGTETQYF
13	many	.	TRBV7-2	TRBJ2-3	CATRRTNTDTQYF
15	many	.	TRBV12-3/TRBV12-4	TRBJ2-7	CASSLSTGTRKGQYF
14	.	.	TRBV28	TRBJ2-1	CASRGARSYNEQFF
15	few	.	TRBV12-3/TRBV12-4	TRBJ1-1	CASSLEPRERAEAFF
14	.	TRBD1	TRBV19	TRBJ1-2	CASSRQQGAGGYTF
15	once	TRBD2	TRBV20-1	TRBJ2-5	CSASHLAGVSETQYF
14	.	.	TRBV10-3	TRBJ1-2	CAISESSADYGYTF
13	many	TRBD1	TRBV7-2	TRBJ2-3	CASSQGGTDTQYF
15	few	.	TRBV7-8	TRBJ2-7	CASSFQLAGQGEQYF
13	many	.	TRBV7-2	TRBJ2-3	CASSLPNGYTQYF
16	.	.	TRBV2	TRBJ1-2	CASSANSPPSNYGYTF
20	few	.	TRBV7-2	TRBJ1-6	CASSLRSGTGIDSYNSPLHF
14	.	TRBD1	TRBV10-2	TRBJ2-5	CASTIRDRQETQYF
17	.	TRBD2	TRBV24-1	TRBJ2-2	CATSDSTSGGLTGELFF
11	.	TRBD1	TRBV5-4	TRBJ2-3	CASSEDRVQYF
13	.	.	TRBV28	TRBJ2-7	CASSLSGPREQYF
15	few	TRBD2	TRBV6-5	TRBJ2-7	CASSFLRTSGYEQYF
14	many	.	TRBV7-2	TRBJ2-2	CASSVIRSSGELFF
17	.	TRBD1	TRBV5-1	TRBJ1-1	CASSGTGQGSVNTEAFF
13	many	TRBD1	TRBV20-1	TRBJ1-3	CSALRGQGNTIYF
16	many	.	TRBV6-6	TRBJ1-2	CASSPTAGGRVYGYTF
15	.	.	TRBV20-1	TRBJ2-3	CSATRLGRTTDTQYF
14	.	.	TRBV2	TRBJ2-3	CASSQYVSTDTQYF
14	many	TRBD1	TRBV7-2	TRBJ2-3	CASSWDRYTDTQYF
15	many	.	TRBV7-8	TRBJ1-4	CASRRRFATNEKLFF
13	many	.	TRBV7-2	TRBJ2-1	CASSSDNYNEQFF
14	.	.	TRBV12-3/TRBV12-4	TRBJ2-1	CASASPGKNNEQFF
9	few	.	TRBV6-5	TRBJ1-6	CATLKALHF
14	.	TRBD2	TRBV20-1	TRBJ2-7	CSARTSGGTYEQYF
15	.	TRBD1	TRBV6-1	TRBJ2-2	CASETGTGWTGELFF